These 10 T cell receptor beta chains were sequenced from one sample in a study of blood T cell repertoires in COVID-19. Using immunoSEQ multiplex PCR, the repertoire was profiled, and TCRdb retains in-frame clones only, with some absent. The sample lists some 76,000 clones; roughly nine tenths were seen once. What was sequenced was peripheral blood. Receptor source: a woman aged 18-29 years with acute or convalescent COVID-19.

The rearrangement links TRBV11-2 to TRBJ1-6; D may be TRBD1 (6 bases). The CDR3 covers 15 residues. CDR1 is SGHAT, CDR2 FQNNGV, per germline. The V end was cut by 5 bases, the J end by 0 bases, with 8 bases between. The CDR3 here is CASSDRSSYNSPLHF. The DNA of the CDR3 is TGTGCCAGCAGCGACAGGAGCTCCTATAATTCACCCCTCCACTTT.

The chain couples TRBV18 to TRBJ2-2, with 9 bases that match TRBD1. V gave up 0 bases and J gave up 4 bases; unmatched junction bases: 3. The length of the CDR3 is 16 residues. Germline CDR1 KGHSH, CDR2 LQKENI. As DNA, the CDR3 is TGTGCCAGCTCACCACCGGGGACAGGGATCACCGGGGAGCTGTTTTTT. Translation: CASSPPGTGITGELFF.

The chain joins TRBV19 to TRBJ2-3; possible D gene TRBD2, 5 bases. V was pared by 3 bases and J by 0 bases, with 13 bases between. In germline, CDR1 is LNHDA, CDR2 SQIVND (reference sequence). CDR3 length equals 16 residues. CDR3 sequence (DNA): TGTGCCAGTAGTATTCATAGCGCCCTAAGCACAGATACGCAGTATTTT. Translating it yields CASSIHSALSTDTQYF.

The V call is TRBV6-6, the J call TRBJ1-3; D ambiguous. CDR3 length equals 15 residues. Germline V CDR1 and CDR2: MNHNY, SVGAGI (reference sequence). V lost 0 bases and J 0 bases, leaving 6 bases between the germline ends. CDR3 residues: CASSYSHISGNTIYF. The DNA for the CDR3 is TGTGCCAGCAGTTACTCGCACATCTCTGGAAACACCATATATTTT.

J is TRBJ2-7 and V is TRBV24-1; TRBD2 agrees at 12 bases. This CDR3 is 17 amino acids long. Germline CDR1 is KGHDR and CDR2 is SFDVKD. V gave up 2 bases and J gave up 2 bases; unmatched junction bases: 6. DNA of the CDR3: TGTGCCACCAGTGATTCCCCGGGACTAGCGGGTACCTACGAGCAGTACTTC. Residues: CATSDSPGLAGTYEQYF.

This clone was observed a handful of times. The V and J genes are TRBV3-1 (or the pseudogene TRBV3-2) and TRBJ2-2, with TRBD1 identical over 12 bases. The CDR3 contains 14 residues. Unmatched junction bases numbered 4, after V lost 11 bases and J lost 3 bases. The germline V gene has CDR1 LGHDT and CDR2 YNNKEL (reference sequence). The CDR3 sequence is CAAGTGGDTGELFF. CDR3 sequence (DNA): TGTGCCGCCGGGACAGGGGGCGACACCGGGGAGCTGTTTTTT.

V is TRBV3-1 (or the pseudogene TRBV3-2) and J is TRBJ1-1; D is unresolved. Looked up from germline, CDR1 is LGHDT and CDR2 is YNNKEL (reference sequence). The CDR3 spans 14 residues. V shed 1 base and J shed 1 base, with 7 bases lying between them. The CDR3: CASSQGGQNTEAFF. The CDR3 nucleotides read TGTGCCAGCAGCCAAGGTGGGCAGAACACTGAAGCTTTCTTT.

The V call is TRBV11-2, the J call TRBJ2-7, with TRBD2 matching over 8 bases. With V trimmed by 1 base and J by 2 bases, 7 bases remained unmatched. Germline V CDR1 and CDR2: SGHAT, FQNNGV. CDR3 length: 16 residues. CDR3 sequence (DNA): TGTGCCAGCAGCTTAGGAGGTAGCGGGGTAACCTACGAGCAGTACTTC. It codes for CASSLGGSGVTYEQYF. The complete variable domain, with remaining parts taken from reference TRBV11-2 and TRBJ2-7, reads EAGVAQSPRYKIIEKRQSVAFWCNPISGHATLYWYQQILGQGPKLLIQFQNNGVVDDSQLPKDRFSAERLKGVDSTLKIQPAKLEDSAVYLCASSLGGSGVTYEQYFGPGTRLTVT.

This chain joins TRBV28 and TRBJ1-5, with 8 bases fitting TRBD1. The germline V gene has CDR1 MDHEN and CDR2 SYDVKM. The CDR3 covers 15 residues. The J segment lost 6 bases and the V segment lost 6 bases, leaving 10 bases of the junction unmatched. CDR3 loop: CASSLGQGISQPQHF. CDR3 DNA: TGTGCCAGCAGCCTAGGACAGGGTATTAGTCAGCCCCAGCATTTT. Supplemented by reference TRBV28 and TRBJ1-5, the full variable domain reads DVKVTQSSRYLVKRTGEKVFLECVQDMDHENMFWYRQDPGLGLRLIYFSYDVKMKEKGDIPEGYSVSREKKERFSLILESASTNQTSMYLCASSLGQGISQPQHFGDGTRLSIL.

CDR3 DNA: TGTGCCAGCAGCTTGGGGGCAGGGGCTTATGGCTACACCTTC. As protein: CASSLGAGAYGYTF. The V gene is TRBV5-4, the J gene TRBJ1-2, with a possible D match to TRBD1 (6 bases). The germline V gene has CDR1 SGHNT and CDR2 YYREEE (reference sequence). V lost 0 bases and J lost 5, with 11 bases in between. The CDR3 is 14 amino acids.